One and the same sample provided the 18 T cell receptor beta chains below, sequenced in a study of blood T cell repertoires in COVID-19. Using immunoSEQ multiplex PCR, the repertoire was profiled, and TCRdb retains in-frame clones only, with some absent. The sample carries about 140,000 clones, roughly 83% recorded once. Sequenced sample: PBMCs or T cells enriched from blood (not recorded which). All receptors come from a man in his forties with acute COVID-19.

V is TRBV7-2 and J is TRBJ2-2; the D gene is possibly TRBD2 (6 bases). The CDR3 has 14 amino acids. Germline lookup yields CDR1 SGHTA and CDR2 FQGNSA. The ends were cut back, 3 bases at V and 4 bases at J, with 9 bases in the middle. CDR3 in amino acids: CASSLVSGTGELFF. The CDR3 bases are TGTGCCAGCAGCTTGGTTAGCGGCACCGGGGAGCTGTTTTTT. Complete variable domain (other parts from reference TRBV7-2 and TRBJ2-2): GAGVSQSPSNKVTEKGKDVELRCDPISGHTALYWYRQSLGQGLEFLIYFQGNSAPDKSGLPSDRFSAERTGGSVSTLTIQRTQQEDSAVYLCASSLVSGTGELFFGEGSRLTVL.

The CDR3 DNA reads TGTGCCAGCAGCTTAGCGCGACAGGACTATGGCTACACCTTC. This encodes CASSLARQDYGYTF. This chain links TRBV7-2 with TRBJ1-2; D might be TRBD1 (6 bases). The V gene lost 0 bases and the J gene lost 3 bases, with 8 bases spanning the gap. The CDR3 is 14 residues long. Germline-derived CDR1 and CDR2 are SGHTA and FQGNSA.

This chain joins TRBV4-3 and TRBJ2-7, with D perhaps TRBD1 (6 bases). This CDR3 contains 15 residues. The V and J ends lost 4 bases and 1 base respectively, with 14 bases between them. Looked up from germline, CDR1 is LGHNA and CDR2 is YSLEER. The CDR3 loop reads CASSRKTGLSYEQYF. The CDR3 coding sequence is TGCGCCAGCAGCCGGAAGACAGGCTTATCCTACGAGCAGTACTTC.

This chain links TRBV4-1 with TRBJ2-1; the match to TRBD1 covers 7 bases. This CDR3 comprises 18 residues. Trimming removed 3 bases from V and 5 bases from J; junction bases left unmatched: 16. Germline lookup yields CDR1 MGHRA and CDR2 YSYEKL. CDR3 coding DNA: TGCGCCAGCAGCCATGGGACAGTCAGGAAGGCACAGGACAATGAGCAGTTCTTC. Protein sequence: CASSHGTVRKAQDNEQFF.

V is TRBV3-1 (or the pseudogene TRBV3-2) and J is TRBJ2-3; TRBD2 might be the D (6 bases). The V gene's germline CDR1 is LGHDT and CDR2 YNNKEL (reference sequence). Trimming took off 6 bases at V and 6 bases at J, with 25 bases between the two ends. This CDR3 is built from 17 residues. The CDR3 is CASSLLTSGWDGDTQYF. The CDR3 region has the DNA TGTGCCAGCAGTCTCTTAACAAGCGGGTGGGATGGGGATACGCAGTATTTT.

The V gene is TRBV6-5, the J gene TRBJ2-7; TRBD2 matches 10 bases. Losses at the gene ends were 5 bases for V and 5 bases for J; bases not matched to a gene: 6. The CDR3 is 14 amino acids. CDR1 is MNHEY and CDR2 is SVGAGI in the germline V gene. CDR3 sequence reads: CASSPAGTSDEQYF. CDR3 nucleotides: TGTGCCAGCAGTCCTGCCGGGACTAGCGACGAGCAGTACTTC.

The rearrangement joins TRBV11-2 to TRBJ1-4; D is unresolved. CDR3 length: 15 residues. V lost 7 bases and J lost 7, with 19 bases in between. Germline values: CDR1 SGHAT, CDR2 FQNNGV. CDR3 region: CASTTNRRRTEKLFF. DNA for the CDR3: TGTGCCAGCACCACCAATAGAAGGAGGACTGAAAAACTGTTTTTT.

This chain joins TRBV5-4 and TRBJ1-5; 8 nucleotides align to TRBD1. The CDR3 runs 15 residues. Germline V gives CDR1 SGHNT, CDR2 YYREEE (reference sequence). V lost 0 bases to trimming and J lost 3 bases; unmatched junction nucleotides: 2. CDR3 nucleotide sequence: TGTGCCAGCAGCTTGGGACAGGGGACCAATCAGCCCCAGCATTTT. Protein product: CASSLGQGTNQPQHF.

V gene TRBV4-2 combines with J gene TRBJ2-3; TRBD2 agrees at 12 bases. CDR3 length: 16 residues. CDR1 is LGHNA and CDR2 is YNFKEQ in the germline V gene. V trimming: 5 bases; J trimming: 2 bases; junction bases outside the gene matches: 5. The CDR3 sequence is CASSGRLAGATDTQYF. In DNA, the CDR3 is TGTGCCAGCAGCGGCCGACTAGCGGGAGCCACAGATACGCAGTATTTT.

The J gene is TRBJ1-3, the V gene TRBV3-1 (or the pseudogene TRBV3-2), with D perhaps TRBD1 (5 bases). V was pared by 1 base and J by 0 bases, with 16 bases between. The CDR3 contains 18 residues. CDR1 is LGHDT and CDR2 is YNNKEL in the germline V gene (reference sequence). CDR3 region: CASSQVRRGTNSGNTIYF. Written as DNA, the CDR3 is TGTGCCAGCAGCCAAGTACGTAGGGGAACCAACTCTGGAAACACCATATATTTT.

This clone was seen only a few times. The chain is built from TRBV30 and TRBJ1-5, with D maybe TRBD1 (5 bases). The germline V and J ends were trimmed by 1 base and 3 bases, with 13 bases remaining between them. This CDR3 has 15 residues. Germline CDR1 is GTSNPN and CDR2 is SVGIG (reference sequence). For the CDR3, the DNA is TGTGCCTGGAGTGAGGGTGGGGACTTCAATCAGCCCCAGCATTTT. The encoded protein is CAWSEGGDFNQPQHF.

The gene calls are TRBV7-9 and TRBJ2-5; no firm D call. V dropped 5 bases and J dropped 5 bases, with 15 bases sitting between them. Looked up from germline, CDR1 is SEHNR and CDR2 is FQNEAQ (reference sequence). This CDR3 contains 14 residues. CDR3 nucleotides: TGTGCCAGCAGCCCTACCGCTAGTTATGAGACCCAGTACTTC. Its translation: CASSPTASYETQYF.

This clone was observed a single time. The chain recombines TRBV6-5 with TRBJ1-1; maybe TRBD1 (5 bases). The CDR3 has 14 amino acids. V lost 7 bases, J lost 3 bases, and 15 bases lay in between. Looked up from germline, CDR1 is MNHEY and CDR2 is SVGAGI. The CDR3 DNA reads TGTGCCAGCATCCCCGGCGGGGCGGACACTGAAGCTTTCTTT. Its translation: CASIPGGADTEAFF.

V and J are TRBV18 and TRBJ2-3, with 8 nucleotides matching TRBD2. This CDR3 is built from 16 residues. Germline loops: CDR1 KGHSH, CDR2 LQKENI. J gave up 2 bases and V 6 bases, and 10 bases lay outside the gene matches. CDR3 nucleotides: TGTGCCAGCTCCTTCAACGGGGGGGCAACCACAGATACGCAGTATTTT. It specifies CASSFNGGATTDTQYF.

In its sample, this clone was seen once. This sequence joins TRBV7-2 and TRBJ2-3, with TRBD2 matching 13 bases. The V segment lost 4 bases and the J segment 1 base; nucleotides outside the gene matches: 2. CDR1 SGHTA and CDR2 FQGNSA come from the germline V gene. The CDR3 is 16 amino acids. The chain's CDR3 is CASSSGLAGGTDTQYF. The CDR3 DNA sequence: TGTGCCAGCAGCTCTGGACTAGCGGGAGGCACAGATACGCAGTATTTT. Complete variable domain (other parts from reference TRBV7-2 and TRBJ2-3): GAGVSQSPSNKVTEKGKDVELRCDPISGHTALYWYRQSLGQGLEFLIYFQGNSAPDKSGLPSDRFSAERTGGSVSTLTIQRTQQEDSAVYLCASSSGLAGGTDTQYFGPGTRLTVL.

This clone was found once. The chain's CDR3 is CASNTWGDTQYF. The CDR3 DNA reads TGTGCCAGCAATACTTGGGGCGATACGCAGTATTTT. V usage is TRBV12-3 or TRBV12-4 and J usage is TRBJ2-3; tentative D call: TRBD1 (5 bases). Deletions cut 7 bases from V and 6 bases from J, with 11 bases between. This CDR3 is 12 amino acids long.

This chain joins TRBV10-2 and TRBJ2-1; maybe TRBD1 (8 bases). V was shortened by 8 bases and J by 8 bases, with 13 bases between the two germline ends. The CDR3 totals 12 residues. Germline CDR1 reads WSHSY; CDR2 reads SAAADI. For the CDR3, the DNA is TGCGCCAGCCAGGGGGCGGGGGATGAGCAGTTCTTC. Amino acid sequence: CASQGAGDEQFF.

V and J are TRBV29-1 and TRBJ2-5, with D possibly TRBD1 on 6 matching bases. The germline V gene has CDR1 SQVTM and CDR2 ANQGSEA. The V end lost 3 bases, the J end lost 5 bases, and 19 bases lay between the germline ends. The CDR3 loop spans 15 amino acids. Written as DNA, the CDR3 is TGCAGCGTTGAGGAGGACAGCCTTATACCGGAGACCCAGTACTTC. Protein product: CSVEEDSLIPETQYF. The full variable domain, in which reference TRBV29-1 and TRBJ2-5 provide the parts outside the CDR3, is SAVISQKPSRDICQRGTSLTIQCQVDSQVTMMFWYRQQPGQSLTLIATANQGSEATYESGFVIDKFPISRPNLTFSTLTVSNMSPEDSSIYLCSVEEDSLIPETQYFGPGTRLLVL.